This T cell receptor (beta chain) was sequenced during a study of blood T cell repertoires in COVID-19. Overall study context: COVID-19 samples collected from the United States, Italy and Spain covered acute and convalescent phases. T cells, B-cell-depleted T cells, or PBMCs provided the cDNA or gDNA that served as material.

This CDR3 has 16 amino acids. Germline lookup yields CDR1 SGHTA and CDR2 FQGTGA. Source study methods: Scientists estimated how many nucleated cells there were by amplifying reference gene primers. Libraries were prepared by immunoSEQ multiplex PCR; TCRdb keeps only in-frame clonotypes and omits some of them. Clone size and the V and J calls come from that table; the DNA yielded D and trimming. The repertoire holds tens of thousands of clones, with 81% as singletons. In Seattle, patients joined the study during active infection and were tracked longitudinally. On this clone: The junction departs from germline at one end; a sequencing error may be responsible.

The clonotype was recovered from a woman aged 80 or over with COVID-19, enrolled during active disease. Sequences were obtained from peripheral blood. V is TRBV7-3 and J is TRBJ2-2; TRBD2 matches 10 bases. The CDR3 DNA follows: TGTGCCAGCAGCCTAACTAGCGGGACAGCCACCGGGGAGCTGTTTTTT. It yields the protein CASSLTSGTATGELFF.